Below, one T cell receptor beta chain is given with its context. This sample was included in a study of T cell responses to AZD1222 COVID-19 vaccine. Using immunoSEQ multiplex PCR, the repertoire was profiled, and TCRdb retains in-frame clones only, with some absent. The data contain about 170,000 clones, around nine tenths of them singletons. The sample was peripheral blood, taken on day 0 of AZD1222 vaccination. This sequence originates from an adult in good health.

The CDR3 loop reads CASSMGGWATDTQYF. Written as DNA, the CDR3 is TGTGCCAGTAGTATGGGGGGCTGGGCAACAGATACGCAGTATTTT. The rearrangement links TRBV19 to TRBJ2-3; D possibly uses TRBD1 or TRBD2 (6 bases each). The germline V and J ends were trimmed by 3 bases and 3 bases, with 13 bases remaining between them. Germline CDR1 is LNHDA and CDR2 is SQIVND (reference sequence). This CDR3 is 15 amino acids long.